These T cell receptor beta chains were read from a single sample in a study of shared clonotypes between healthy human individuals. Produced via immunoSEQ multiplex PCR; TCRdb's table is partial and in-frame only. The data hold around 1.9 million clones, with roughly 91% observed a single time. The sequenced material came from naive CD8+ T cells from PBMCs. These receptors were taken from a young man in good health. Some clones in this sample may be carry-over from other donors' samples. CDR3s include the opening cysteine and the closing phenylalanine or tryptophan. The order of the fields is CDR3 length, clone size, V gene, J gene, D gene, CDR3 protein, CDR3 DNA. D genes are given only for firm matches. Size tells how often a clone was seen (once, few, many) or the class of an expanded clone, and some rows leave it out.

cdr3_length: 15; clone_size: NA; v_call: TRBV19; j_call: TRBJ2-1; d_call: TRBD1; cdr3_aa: CASSNRDRGFNEQFF; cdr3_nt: TGTGCCAGTAGTAACCGGGACAGGGGGTTCAATGAGCAGTTCTTC
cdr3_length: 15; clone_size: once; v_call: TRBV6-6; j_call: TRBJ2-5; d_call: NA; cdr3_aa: CASSYYGDHEETQYF; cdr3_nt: TGTGCCAGCAGTTACTACGGGGATCACGAAGAGACCCAGTACTTC
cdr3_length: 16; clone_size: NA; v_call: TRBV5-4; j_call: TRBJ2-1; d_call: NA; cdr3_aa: CASSSTEIAAYNEQFF; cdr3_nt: TGTGCCAGCAGCTCAACGGAGATAGCGGCCTACAATGAGCAGTTCTTC
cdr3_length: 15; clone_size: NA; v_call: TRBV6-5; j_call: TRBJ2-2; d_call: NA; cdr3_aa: CASSSLWGEGGELFF; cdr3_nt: TGTGCCAGCAGTTCCCTTTGGGGAGAAGGCGGGGAGCTGTTTTTT
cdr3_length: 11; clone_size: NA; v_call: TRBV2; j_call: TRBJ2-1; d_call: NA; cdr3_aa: CAGGEYNEQFF; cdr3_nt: TGTGCCGGAGGGGAATACAATGAGCAGTTCTTC
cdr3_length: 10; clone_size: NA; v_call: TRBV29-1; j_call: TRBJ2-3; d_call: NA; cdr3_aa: CSGLIDTQYF; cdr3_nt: TGCAGCGGCTTGATCGATACGCAGTATTTT
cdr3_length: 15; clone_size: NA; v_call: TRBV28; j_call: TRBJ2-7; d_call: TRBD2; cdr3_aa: CASSLYSGLSYEQYF; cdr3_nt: TGTGCCAGCAGCCTATATAGCGGGCTCTCCTACGAGCAGTACTTC
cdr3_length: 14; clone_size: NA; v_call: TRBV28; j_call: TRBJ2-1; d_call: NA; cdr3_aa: CASSLQTPLNEQFF; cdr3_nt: TGTGCCAGCAGTTTGCAGACCCCCCTCAATGAGCAGTTCTTC
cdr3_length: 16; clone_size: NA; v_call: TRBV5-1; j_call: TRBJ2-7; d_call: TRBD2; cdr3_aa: CASSLALGGAGDEQYF; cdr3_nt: TGCGCCAGCAGCTTGGCCCTGGGAGGAGCGGGAGATGAGCAGTACTTC
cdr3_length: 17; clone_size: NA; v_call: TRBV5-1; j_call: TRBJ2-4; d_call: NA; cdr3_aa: CASSLGLEVQYVNIQYF; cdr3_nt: TGCGCCAGCAGCTTGGGCTTAGAGGTACAGTACGTAAACATTCAGTACTTC
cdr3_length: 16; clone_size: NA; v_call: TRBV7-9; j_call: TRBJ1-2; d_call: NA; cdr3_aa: CASSRITVGTNYGYTF; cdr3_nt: TGTGCCAGCAGCCGAATTACGGTCGGGACAAACTATGGCTACACCTTC
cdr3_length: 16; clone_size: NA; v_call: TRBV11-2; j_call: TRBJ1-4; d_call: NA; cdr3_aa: CASSSPWGRSNEKLFF; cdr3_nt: TGTGCTAGCAGCTCGCCCTGGGGCAGAAGCAATGAAAAACTGTTTTTT
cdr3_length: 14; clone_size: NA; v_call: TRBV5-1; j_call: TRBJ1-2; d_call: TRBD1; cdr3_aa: CASSSGTVSYGYTF; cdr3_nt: TGCGCCAGCAGCTCGGGGACAGTGAGCTATGGCTACACCTTC
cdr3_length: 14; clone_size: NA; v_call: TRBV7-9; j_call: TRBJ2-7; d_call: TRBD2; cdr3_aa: CASSLETSGNEQYF; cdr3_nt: TGTGCCAGCAGCTTAGAGACTAGCGGAAACGAGCAGTACTTC
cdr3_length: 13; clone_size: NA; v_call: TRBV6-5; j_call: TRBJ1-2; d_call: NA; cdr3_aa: CASSYSEGGGYTF; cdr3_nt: TGTGCCAGCAGTTACTCCGAAGGTGGTGGCTACACCTTC
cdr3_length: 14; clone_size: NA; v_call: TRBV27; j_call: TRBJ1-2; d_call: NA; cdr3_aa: CASRPVAGDYGYTF; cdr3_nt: TGTGCCAGCAGACCAGTGGCAGGGGACTATGGCTACACCTTC
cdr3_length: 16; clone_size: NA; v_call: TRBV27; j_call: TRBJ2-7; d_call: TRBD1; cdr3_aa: CASSQFAGQGIYEQYF; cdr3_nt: TGTGCCAGCAGTCAATTTGCGGGACAGGGTATCTACGAGCAGTACTTC
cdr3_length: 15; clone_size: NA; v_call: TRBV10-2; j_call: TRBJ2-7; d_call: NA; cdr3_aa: CASTDRRTGINEQYF; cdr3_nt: TGCGCCAGCACTGATCGGCGGACGGGTATCAACGAGCAGTACTTC
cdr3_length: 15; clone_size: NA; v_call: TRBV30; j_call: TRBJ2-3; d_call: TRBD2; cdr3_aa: CAWTRLAEITDTQYF; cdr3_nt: TGTGCCTGGACAAGACTAGCGGAGATCACAGATACGCAGTATTTT
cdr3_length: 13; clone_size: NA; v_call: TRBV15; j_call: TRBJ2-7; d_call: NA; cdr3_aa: CATSSAGTYEQYF; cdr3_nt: TGTGCCACCAGCAGCGCAGGAACCTACGAGCAGTACTTC
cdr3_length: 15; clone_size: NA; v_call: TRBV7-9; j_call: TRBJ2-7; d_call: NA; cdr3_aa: CASSLPGHSSYEQYF; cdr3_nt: TGTGCCAGCAGCTTACCGGGACACTCCTCCTACGAGCAGTACTTC
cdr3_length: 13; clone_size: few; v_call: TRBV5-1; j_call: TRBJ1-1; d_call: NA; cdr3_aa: CASSLDGTIEAFF; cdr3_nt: TGCGCCAGCAGCTTGGATGGGACGATTGAAGCTTTCTTT
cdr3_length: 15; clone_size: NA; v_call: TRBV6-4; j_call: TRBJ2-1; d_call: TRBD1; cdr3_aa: CASSDLGQGAHEQFF; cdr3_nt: TGTGCCAGCAGTGACTTGGGACAGGGGGCCCATGAGCAGTTCTTC